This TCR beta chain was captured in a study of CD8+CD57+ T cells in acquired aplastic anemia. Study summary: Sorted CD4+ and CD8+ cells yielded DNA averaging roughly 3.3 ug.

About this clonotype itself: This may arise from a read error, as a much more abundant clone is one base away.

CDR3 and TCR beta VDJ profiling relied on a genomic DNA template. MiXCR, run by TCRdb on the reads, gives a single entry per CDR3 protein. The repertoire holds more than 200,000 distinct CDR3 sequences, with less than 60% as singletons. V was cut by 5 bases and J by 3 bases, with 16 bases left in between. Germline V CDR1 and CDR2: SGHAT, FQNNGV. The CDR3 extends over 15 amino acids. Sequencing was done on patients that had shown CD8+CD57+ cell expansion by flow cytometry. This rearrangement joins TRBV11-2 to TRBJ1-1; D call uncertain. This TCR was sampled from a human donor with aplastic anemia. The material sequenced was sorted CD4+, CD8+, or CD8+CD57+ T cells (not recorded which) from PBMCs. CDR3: CASSPRSRPHTEAFF. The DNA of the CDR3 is TGTGCCAGCAGCCCCCGATCGCGACCCCACACTGAAGCTTTCTTT.